These T cell receptor beta chains were read from a single sample in a study of blood T cell repertoires in COVID-19. TCRdb keeps only in-frame clones here, not all; method: immunoSEQ multiplex PCR. The table shows 300,000 to 400,000 clones, with about 90% occurring only once. Sequences were obtained from peripheral blood. The receptors shown here come from a woman aged 60-75 years with COVID-19, enrolled during active disease. Each CDR3 is given with its conserved first and last residue. D genes are given only for firm matches. Size values are once, few and many counts, or a class for expanded clones, and some rows have none.

d_call	j_call	v_call	clone_size	cdr3_nt	cdr3_aa
NA	TRBJ2-5	TRBV5-1	NA	TGCGCCAGCAGCTTACTCCGGGAAGGAGAGACCCAGTACTTC	CASSLLREGETQYF
NA	TRBJ1-5	TRBV7-9	NA	TGTGCCAGCAGCTTAGCGGGATCTAACGGGAAGTGGGGCAATCAGCCCCAGCATTTT	CASSLAGSNGKWGNQPQHF
NA	TRBJ2-7	TRBV4-2	NA	TGTGCCAGCAGCCTTGGGGGCAGCTCCTACGAGCAGTACTTC	CASSLGGSSYEQYF
NA	TRBJ1-2	TRBV7-9	few	TGTGCCAGCAACGTAAACCCGGTAGGCTACACCTTC	CASNVNPVGYTF
NA	TRBJ2-5	TRBV7-7	NA	TGTGCCAGCAGCTTCCAGGCCGAGGAGACCCAGTACTTC	CASSFQAEETQYF
NA	TRBJ1-2	TRBV24-1	NA	TGTGCCACCAGTGAAGGTCAGGGTAGGAGCTACACCTTC	CATSEGQGRSYTF
NA	TRBJ2-4	TRBV14	NA	TGTGCCAGCAGCCACCACCTCAGAGACAGGAACATTCAGTACTTC	CASSHHLRDRNIQYF
NA	TRBJ1-2	TRBV6-5	NA	TGTGCCAGCAGTTCCACAGGGCTCTATGGCTACACCTTC	CASSSTGLYGYTF
NA	TRBJ2-2	TRBV28	NA	TGTGCCAGCAGGCCGGCGGGAAACACCGGGGAGCTGTTTTTT	CASRPAGNTGELFF
NA	TRBJ2-1	TRBV9	NA	TGTGCCAGCAGCGTAGGTCGGGGTTTGAATGAGCAGTTCTTC	CASSVGRGLNEQFF
NA	TRBJ2-2	TRBV18	NA	TGTGCCAGCTCACCCTCCGGAACAGATTACACCGGGGAGCTGTTTTTT	CASSPSGTDYTGELFF
NA	TRBJ1-6	TRBV7-2	NA	TGTGCCAGCAGCTTAGCCACTACAGGGTATAATTCACCCCTCCACTTT	CASSLATTGYNSPLHF
NA	TRBJ1-1	TRBV12-5	NA	TGTGCTAGTGGTTTTTCGGGGAACACTGAAGCTTTCTTT	CASGFSGNTEAFF
NA	TRBJ1-5	TRBV4-2	few	TGTGCCAGCAGCCAGATGGGCCATCAGCCCCAGCATTTT	CASSQMGHQPQHF
NA	TRBJ2-2	TRBV14	NA	TGTGCCAGCAGCCCTCCGGGGTGGACCGGGGAGCTGTTTTTT	CASSPPGWTGELFF
TRBD2	TRBJ2-7	TRBV7-8	NA	TGTGCCAGCAGCTTGGGAGCGGGGGGCCTCAACGAGCAGTACTTC	CASSLGAGGLNEQYF
TRBD1	TRBJ2-7	TRBV27	once	TGTGCCAGCAGTTCGTGGACAGGGGGCGGAATCGAGCAGTACTTC	CASSSWTGGGIEQYF
NA	TRBJ2-3	TRBV18	once	TGTGCCAGCTCACCAGTAGGGGGGGCAACCACAGATACGCAGTATTTT	CASSPVGGATTDTQYF
TRBD2	TRBJ2-5	TRBV5-1	NA	TGCGCCAGCAGCGTAGGACTAGCGGGAGAGACCCAGTACTTC	CASSVGLAGETQYF
TRBD1	TRBJ1-2	TRBV24-1	NA	TGTGCCACCAGTGATGGGACAGGGGTCAACTATGGCTACACCTTC	CATSDGTGVNYGYTF
TRBD1	TRBJ1-3	TRBV6-5	NA	TGTGCCAGCAGGGGAACAGGGGGTAGCGGAAACACCATATATTTT	CASRGTGGSGNTIYF
NA	TRBJ2-5	TRBV27	few	TGTGCCAGCAGTTTAAGGGGCCACCAAGAGACCCAGTACTTC	CASSLRGHQETQYF
NA	TRBJ1-1	TRBV29-1	NA	TGCAGCGTTTTTACCGGGACACCCGGGACTGAAGCTTTCTTT	CSVFTGTPGTEAFF
TRBD1	TRBJ2-1	TRBV18	NA	TGTGCCAGCTCACGATCGACAGGGAACAATGAGCAGTTCTTC	CASSRSTGNNEQFF